Sequencing of this T cell receptor beta chain was carried out in a study of T cell repertoires in cytomegalovirus infection. Across the whole study: Selection of CMV epitopes for the study included recently identified HLA-C-restricted and well-studied HLA-B-restricted ones. From public TCR beta signatures came an indication of both CMV infection and matching HLA type. Study-wide points: The ex vivo response showed dominance by HLA-C-restricted CMV-specific TCR beta clonotypes. The cumulative frequency of public TCR beta families identified carriers of CMV plus the relevant HLA.

From the reads, TCRdb called clonotypes with MiXCR, one entry per CDR3 protein. Of tens of thousands of distinct CDR3 sequences detected, roughly 22% appear once; the ten largest clones hold roughly 89%. CDR3 length: 16 residues. Per the germline V gene, CDR1 is KGHSH and CDR2 is LQKENI. V gave up 1 base and J gave up 2 bases; unmatched junction bases: 7. Remarks on this clonotype: Its target is not known.

This sample comprised CD8+ T cells from cultured PBMCs, obtained from culture after CMV antigen stimulation. The chain recombines TRBV18 with TRBJ2-7, with 8 positions matching TRBD1. This receptor was obtained from a human donor in good health (CMV status not recorded). Some clones in this sample may be carry-over from other donors' samples. DNA for the CDR3: TGTGCCAGCTCACCACGGGGATACAGGGGGACCTACGAGCAGTACTTC. Its protein product is CASSPRGYRGTYEQYF.